This T cell receptor (beta chain) stems from a study of CD8 T cells in Susac syndrome. The V gene lost 2 bases and the J gene lost 2 bases, with 9 bases spanning the gap. Germline V gene sequence: CDR1 SNHLY, CDR2 FYNNEI. The CDR3 extends over 14 amino acids. cDNA came from around 0.54 to 1 ug RNA primed by random hexamers. Using its own MiXCR run on the immunoSEQ multiplex PCR reads, TCRdb lists one record per CDR3 protein. In the table there are roughly 170,000 distinct CDR3 sequences, around 93% of which are singletons. This sequence was found in a human donor with multiple sclerosis. The sample taken for sequencing was CD4+ T cells from PBMCs. V is TRBV2 and J is TRBJ1-1, with D uncertain. The CDR3 sequence: CASSESVPNTEAFF. DNA for the CDR3: TGTGCCAGCAGTGAATCTGTACCTAACACTGAAGCTTTCTTT.